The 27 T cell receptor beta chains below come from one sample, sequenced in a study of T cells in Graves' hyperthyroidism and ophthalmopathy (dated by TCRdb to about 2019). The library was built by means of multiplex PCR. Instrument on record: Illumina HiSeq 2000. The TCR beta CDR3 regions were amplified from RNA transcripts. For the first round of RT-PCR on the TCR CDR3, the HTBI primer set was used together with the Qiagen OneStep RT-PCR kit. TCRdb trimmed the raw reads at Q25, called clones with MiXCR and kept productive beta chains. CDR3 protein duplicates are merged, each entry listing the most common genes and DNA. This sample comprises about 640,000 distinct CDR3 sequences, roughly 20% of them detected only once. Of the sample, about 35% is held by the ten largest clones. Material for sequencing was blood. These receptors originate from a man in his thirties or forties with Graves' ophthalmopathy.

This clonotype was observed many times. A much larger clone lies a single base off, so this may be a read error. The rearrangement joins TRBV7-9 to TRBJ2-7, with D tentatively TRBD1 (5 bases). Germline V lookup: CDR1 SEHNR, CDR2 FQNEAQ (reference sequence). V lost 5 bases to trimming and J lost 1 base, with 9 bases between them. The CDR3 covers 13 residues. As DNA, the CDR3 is TGTGCCAGCAGCCCAAGACAGTCCTACGAGCAGTACTTC. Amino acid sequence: CASSPRQSYEQYF.

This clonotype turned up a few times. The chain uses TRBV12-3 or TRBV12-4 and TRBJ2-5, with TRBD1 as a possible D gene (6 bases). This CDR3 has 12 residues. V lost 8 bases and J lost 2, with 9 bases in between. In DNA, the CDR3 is TGTGCCAGCCAGGGGATTCAAGAGACCCAGTACTTC. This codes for CASQGIQETQYF.

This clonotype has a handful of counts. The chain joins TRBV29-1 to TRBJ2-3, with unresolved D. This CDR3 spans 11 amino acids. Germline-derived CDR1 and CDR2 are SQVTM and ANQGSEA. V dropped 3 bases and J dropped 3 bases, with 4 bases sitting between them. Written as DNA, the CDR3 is TGCAGCGTTGATAGGACAGATACGCAGTATTTT. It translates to CSVDRTDTQYF.

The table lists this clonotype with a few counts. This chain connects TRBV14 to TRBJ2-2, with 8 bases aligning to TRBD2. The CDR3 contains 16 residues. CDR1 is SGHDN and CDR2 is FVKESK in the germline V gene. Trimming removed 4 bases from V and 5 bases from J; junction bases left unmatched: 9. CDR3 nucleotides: TGTGCCAGCAGCCCGCACGAGCGGGAGATAACCGGGGAGCTGTTTTTT. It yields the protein CASSPHEREITGELFF.

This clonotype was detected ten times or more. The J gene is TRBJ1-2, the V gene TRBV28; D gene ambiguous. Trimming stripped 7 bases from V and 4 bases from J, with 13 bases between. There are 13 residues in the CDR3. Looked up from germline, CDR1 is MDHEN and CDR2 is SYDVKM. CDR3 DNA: TGTGCCAGCACCTCGGACCTGTCCTATGGCTACACCTTC. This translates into CASTSDLSYGYTF.

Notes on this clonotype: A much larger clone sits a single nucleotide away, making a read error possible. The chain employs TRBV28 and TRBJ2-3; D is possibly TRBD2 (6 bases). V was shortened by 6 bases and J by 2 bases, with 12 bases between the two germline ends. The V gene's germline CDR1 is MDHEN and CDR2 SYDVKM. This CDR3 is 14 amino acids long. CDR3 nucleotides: TGTGCCAGCAGGGGACTCGCGGCCACAGATACGCAGTATTTT. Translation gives CASRGLAATDTQYF.

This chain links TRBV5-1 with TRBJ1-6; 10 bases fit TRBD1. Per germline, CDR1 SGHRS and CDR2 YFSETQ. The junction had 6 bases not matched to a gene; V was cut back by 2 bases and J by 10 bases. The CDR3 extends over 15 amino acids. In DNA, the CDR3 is TGCGCCAGCAGCTTACATGACAGGGGGCAATCACCCCTCCACTTT. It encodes CASSLHDRGQSPLHF.

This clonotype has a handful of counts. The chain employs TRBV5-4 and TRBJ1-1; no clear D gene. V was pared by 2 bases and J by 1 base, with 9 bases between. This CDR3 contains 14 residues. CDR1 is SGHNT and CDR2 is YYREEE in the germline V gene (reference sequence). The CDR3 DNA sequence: TGTGCCAGCAGCTTTACCCCGGCGAACACTGAAGCTTTCTTT. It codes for CASSFTPANTEAFF.

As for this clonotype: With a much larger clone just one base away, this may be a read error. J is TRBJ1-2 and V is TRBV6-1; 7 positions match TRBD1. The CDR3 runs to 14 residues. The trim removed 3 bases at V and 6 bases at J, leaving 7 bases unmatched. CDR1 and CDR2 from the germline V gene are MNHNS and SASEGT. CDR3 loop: CASSEDRKGDGYTF. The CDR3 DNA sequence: TGTGCCAGCAGTGAGGACAGGAAGGGAGATGGCTACACCTTC.

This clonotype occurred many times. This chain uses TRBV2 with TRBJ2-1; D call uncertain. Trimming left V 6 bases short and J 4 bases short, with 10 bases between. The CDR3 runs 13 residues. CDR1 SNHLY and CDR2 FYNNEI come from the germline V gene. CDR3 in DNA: TGTGCCAGCAGGGGCCTAGGGTACAATGAGCAGTTCTTC. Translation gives CASRGLGYNEQFF.

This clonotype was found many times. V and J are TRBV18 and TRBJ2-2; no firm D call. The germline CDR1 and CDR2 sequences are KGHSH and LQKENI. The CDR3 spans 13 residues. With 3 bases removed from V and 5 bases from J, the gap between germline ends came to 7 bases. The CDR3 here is CASSPSVTGELFF. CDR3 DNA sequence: TGTGCCAGCTCACCGTCGGTAACCGGGGAGCTGTTTTTT.

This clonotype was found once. The CDR3 reads CASSVNRDTQYF. The CDR3 nucleotides are TGCGCCAGCAGTGTGAATCGAGATACGCAGTATTTT. The rearrangement uses TRBV10-2 and TRBJ2-3; no definite D call. This CDR3 region has 12 residues. The V end was cut by 4 bases, the J end by 5 bases, with 7 bases between. In germline, CDR1 is WSHSY, CDR2 SAAADI.

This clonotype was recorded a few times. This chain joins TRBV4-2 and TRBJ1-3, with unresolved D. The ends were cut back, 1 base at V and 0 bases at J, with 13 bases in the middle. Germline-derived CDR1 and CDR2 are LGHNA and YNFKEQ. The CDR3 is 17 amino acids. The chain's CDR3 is CASSQVTAARSGNTIYF. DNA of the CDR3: TGTGCCAGCAGCCAAGTTACAGCGGCCCGCTCTGGAAACACCATATATTTT.

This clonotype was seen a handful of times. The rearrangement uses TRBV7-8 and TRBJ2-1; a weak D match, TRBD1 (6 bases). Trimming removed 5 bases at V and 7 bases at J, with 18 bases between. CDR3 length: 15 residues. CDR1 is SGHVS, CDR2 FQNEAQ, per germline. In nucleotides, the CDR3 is TGTGCCAGCAGCCTCCGGACAGCTAAGGAGAATGAGCAGTTCTTC. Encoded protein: CASSLRTAKENEQFF.

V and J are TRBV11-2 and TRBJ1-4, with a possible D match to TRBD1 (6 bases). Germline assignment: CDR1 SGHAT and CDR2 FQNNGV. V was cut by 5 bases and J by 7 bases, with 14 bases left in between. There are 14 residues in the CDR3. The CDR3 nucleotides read TGTGCCAGCAGCGAAACAGGGTCTAGTGAAAAACTGTTTTTT. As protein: CASSETGSSEKLFF. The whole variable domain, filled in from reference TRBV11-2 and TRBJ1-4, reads EAGVAQSPRYKIIEKRQSVAFWCNPISGHATLYWYQQILGQGPKLLIQFQNNGVVDDSQLPKDRFSAERLKGVDSTLKIQPAKLEDSAVYLCASSETGSSEKLFFGSGTQLSVL.

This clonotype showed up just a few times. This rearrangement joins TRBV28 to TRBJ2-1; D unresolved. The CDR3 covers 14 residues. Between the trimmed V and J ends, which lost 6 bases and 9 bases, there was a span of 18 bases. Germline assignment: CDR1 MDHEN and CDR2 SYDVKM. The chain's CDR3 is CASRSVTEIGEQFF. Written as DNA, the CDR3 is TGTGCCAGCAGGTCCGTTACCGAGATTGGTGAGCAGTTCTTC.

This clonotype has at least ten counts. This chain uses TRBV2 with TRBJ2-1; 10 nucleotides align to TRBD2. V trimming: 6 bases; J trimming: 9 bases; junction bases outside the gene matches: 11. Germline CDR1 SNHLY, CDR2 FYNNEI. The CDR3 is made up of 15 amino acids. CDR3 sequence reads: CASSISAGGPVEQFF. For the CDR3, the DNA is TGTGCCAGCAGCATTTCAGCGGGAGGGCCTGTTGAGCAGTTCTTC.

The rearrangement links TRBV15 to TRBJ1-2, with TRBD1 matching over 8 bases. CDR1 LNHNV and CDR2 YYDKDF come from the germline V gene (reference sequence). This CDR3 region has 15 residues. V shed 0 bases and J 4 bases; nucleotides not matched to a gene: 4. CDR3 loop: CATSREAGGGYGYTF. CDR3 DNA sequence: TGTGCCACCAGCAGAGAGGCAGGGGGCGGCTATGGCTACACCTTC. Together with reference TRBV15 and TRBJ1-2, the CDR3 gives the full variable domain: DAMVIQNPRYQVTQFGKPVTLSCSQTLNHNVMYWYQQKSSQAPKLLFHYYDKDFNNEADTPDNFQSRRPNTSFCFLDIRSPGLGDTAMYLCATSREAGGGYGYTFGSGTRLTVV.

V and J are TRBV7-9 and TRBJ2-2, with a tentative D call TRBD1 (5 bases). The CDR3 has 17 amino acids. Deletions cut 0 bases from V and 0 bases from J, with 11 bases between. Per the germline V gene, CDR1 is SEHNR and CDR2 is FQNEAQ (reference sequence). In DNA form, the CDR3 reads TGTGCCAGCAGCTTAGCCGACGACAGCCCGAACACCGGGGAGCTGTTTTTT. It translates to CASSLADDSPNTGELFF.

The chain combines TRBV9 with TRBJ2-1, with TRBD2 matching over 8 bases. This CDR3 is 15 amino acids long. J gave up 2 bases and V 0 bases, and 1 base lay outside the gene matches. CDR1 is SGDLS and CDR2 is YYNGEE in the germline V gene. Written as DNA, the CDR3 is TGTGCCAGCAGCGTAGATAGCGGGACCTACAATGAGCAGTTCTTC. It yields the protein CASSVDSGTYNEQFF.

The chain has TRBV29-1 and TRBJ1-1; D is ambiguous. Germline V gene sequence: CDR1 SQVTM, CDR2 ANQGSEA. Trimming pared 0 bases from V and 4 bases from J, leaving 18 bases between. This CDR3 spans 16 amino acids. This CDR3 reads CSVEDPRTVSGTEAFF. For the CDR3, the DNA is TGCAGCGTTGAAGACCCAAGGACGGTTTCGGGCACTGAAGCTTTCTTT.

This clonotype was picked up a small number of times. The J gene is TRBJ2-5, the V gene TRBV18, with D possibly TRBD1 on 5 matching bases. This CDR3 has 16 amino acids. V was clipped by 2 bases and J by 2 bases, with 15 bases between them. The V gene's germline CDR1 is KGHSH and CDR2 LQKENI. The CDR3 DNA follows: TGTGCCAGCTCACCATTCGAACAGGCGAAGCAAGAGACCCAGTACTTC. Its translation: CASSPFEQAKQETQYF.

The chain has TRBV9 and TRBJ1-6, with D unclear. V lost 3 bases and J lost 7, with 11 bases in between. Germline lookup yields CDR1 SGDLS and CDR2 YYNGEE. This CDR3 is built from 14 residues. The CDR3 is CASSGTAWNSPLHF. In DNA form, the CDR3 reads TGTGCCAGCAGCGGGACCGCCTGGAATTCACCCCTCCACTTT.

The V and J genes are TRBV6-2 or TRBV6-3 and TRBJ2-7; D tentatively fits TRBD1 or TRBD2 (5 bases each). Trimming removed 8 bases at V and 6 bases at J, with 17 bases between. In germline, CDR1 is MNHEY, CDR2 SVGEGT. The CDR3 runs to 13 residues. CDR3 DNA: TGTGCCAGCGCCACCGGGACGGCTTGCGAGCAGTACTTC. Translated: CASATGTACEQYF.

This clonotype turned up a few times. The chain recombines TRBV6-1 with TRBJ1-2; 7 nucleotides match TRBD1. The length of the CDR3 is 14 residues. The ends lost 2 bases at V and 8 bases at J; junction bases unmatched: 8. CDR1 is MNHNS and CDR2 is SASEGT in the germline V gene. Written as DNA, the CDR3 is TGTGCCAGCAGTGAATACAGGGGATTCGTCGGCTACACCTTC. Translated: CASSEYRGFVGYTF.

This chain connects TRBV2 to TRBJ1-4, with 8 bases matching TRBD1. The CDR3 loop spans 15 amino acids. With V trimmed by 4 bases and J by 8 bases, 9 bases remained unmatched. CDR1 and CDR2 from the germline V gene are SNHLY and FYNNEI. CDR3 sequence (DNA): TGTGCCAGCAGTGGGGCGGACAGGGTAGTGGAAAAACTGTTTTTT. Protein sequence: CASSGADRVVEKLFF. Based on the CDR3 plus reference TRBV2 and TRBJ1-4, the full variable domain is EPEVTQTPSHQVTQMGQEVILRCVPISNHLYFYWYRQILGQKVEFLVSFYNNEISEKSEIFDDQFSVERPDGSNFTLKIRSTKLEDSAMYFCASSGADRVVEKLFFGSGTQLSVL.

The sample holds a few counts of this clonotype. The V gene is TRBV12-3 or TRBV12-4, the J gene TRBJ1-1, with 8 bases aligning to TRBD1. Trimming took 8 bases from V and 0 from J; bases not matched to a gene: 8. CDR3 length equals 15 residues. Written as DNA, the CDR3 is TGTGCCAGCTCGAGCAGGGGGCGGATGAACACTGAAGCTTTCTTT. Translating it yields CASSSRGRMNTEAFF.